The T cell receptor (beta chain) described here comes from a study of CD8+ T cells in alopecia areata. The investigators collected lesional scalp punch biopsies and peripheral blood from alopecia areata patients. CD4+ and CD8+ T cells were sorted from PBMCs. Sequencing used cDNA as its template, made by extracting RNA and reverse transcribing it. Clones were read by immunoSEQ multiplex PCR, and TCRdb kept only the in-frame ones, dropping some. The table lists under 35,000 clones, more than 60% of them singletons. Study observations and caveats: Scalp samples also yield sequences from resident alphabeta T cells of normal skin.

Trimming cost V 3 bases and J 3 bases; bases outside gene matches: 5. Germline lookup yields CDR1 SQVTM and CDR2 ANQGSEA. The CDR3 runs to 14 residues. Details on this clone: The antigen is unknown.

This clonotype originated in a human donor with alopecia areata. Sequenced: NKG2D-low CD8+ T cells sorted from blood. V usage is TRBV29-1 and J usage is TRBJ2-7, with 10 bases identical to TRBD1. The CDR3 here is CSVETGGAVYEQYF. The CDR3 DNA sequence: TGCAGCGTTGAGACAGGGGGCGCGGTCTACGAGCAGTACTTC.